The entry below describes one TCR beta chain. It has no known antigen specificity. The record has no base qualities; no much larger clone is one base away. The CDR3 covers 14 residues, taking in both the cysteine and the phenylalanine. The retained sequence is limited to the CDR3, 42 bases, with the frame set at the first base. V is clipped by 8 bases and J by 2 bases, and the sequence between their germline boundaries is 14 bases long. As encoded in the germline V gene (reference sequence), CDR1 is SEHNR while CDR2 is FQNEAQ. The data were taken from a study of post-analysis software for immune sequencing data (dated by TCRdb to between 2015 and 2017). For the study in its entirety: Recorded disease courses included relapsing-remitting, secondary progressive and progressive-relapsing multiple sclerosis, with some patients lacking subtype annotation. The patient repertoires were set against about 12 previously published healthy control repertoires from donors whose ages ranged from 6 to 25 years. A subset of samples was prepared in parallel using single-end sample barcoding, then pooled and co-amplified after Illumina adapter ligation.

Library prep was done by PCR. TCRdb names Illumina HiSeq 2500 as the instrument used. Unique molecular identifiers were incorporated into TCR beta cDNA libraries to reduce PCR and sequencing biases. Every 1 to 10 million input T cells yielded approximately 500,000 cDNA molecules, meaning each molecule approximated one T cell. Patient libraries were prepared and sequenced with the same protocol used for the earlier healthy control dataset. Within a given batch, samples were prepared together, multiplexed and sequenced on the same HiSeq lane. On the authors' methods: Raw barcoded reads were processed with MIGEC, and single-read molecular identifier groups were discarded before consensus assembly and CDR3 extraction. VDJtools was used for post-analysis of the clonotype tables, and diversity was normalized by down-sampling every dataset to the size of the smallest sample. Repertoire overlap clustering matched CDR3 amino acid but not nucleotide sequences to correct batch-related cross-sample contamination. TCRdb passed the public sequencing reads through fastp at Q25 and MiXCR, retaining productive beta sequences. Each entry is one CDR3 protein sequence, shown with its most common DNA and genes. These V and J calls originate from TCRdb's pipeline instead of the authors' own analysis. The sample data list roughly 670,000 distinct CDR3 sequences, and approximately 60% of these were observed just once. The ten largest clones capture around 11% of the sample.

To demonstrate the VDJtools post-analysis software, the study profiled TCR beta repertoires from the peripheral blood of about 13 young patients with multiple sclerosis. The multiple sclerosis patients were children and adolescents between roughly 6 and 16 years of age. The investigation overall reported the following: Patients showed significantly higher frequencies than controls for a handful of TRBV segments, among them TRBV5-6, TRBV5-1 and TRBV20-1. Normalized Chao1 diversity was significantly lower in multiple sclerosis patients than controls, suggesting substantial peripheral T-cell clonal expansion. The control group was slightly older than the multiple sclerosis patient group. Strong co-clustering of samples prepared in the same batch was shown by direct clustering with F measure, prompting a batch-effect correction.

Recombination linked TRBV7-9 to TRBJ2-3; no D gene is confidently identified. This clonotype originated in a girl aged 2 to 10 with multiple sclerosis. The sequencing input was blood. The CDR3 protein is CASLMGSFTDTQYF. The nucleotide sequence is TGTGCCAGCCTCATGGGCAGCTTCACAGATACGCAGTATTTT.